This TCR beta chain was recovered during a study of T cell repertoires in cytomegalovirus infection. Study conclusions and caveats: HLA-C-restricted CMV-specific TCR beta clonotypes were dominant in the ex vivo response.

The sample holds a few counts of this clonotype. The antigen remains unidentified. A single record per CDR3 protein comes from TCRdb applying MiXCR to the reads. The sample includes about 450,000 distinct CDR3 sequences, approximately 32% of them seen just once. Sequences were obtained from PBMCs. The sequence was collected from a human donor in good health (CMV status not recorded). Some clones in this sample may be carry-over from other donors' samples.

The CDR3 bases are TGTGCCAGCAGCTTCAGGGACTCTGGGGCCAACGTCCTGACTTTC. Translating gives CASSFRDSGANVLTF. The rearrangement links TRBV7-2 to TRBJ2-6, with D possibly being TRBD1 (5 bases). CDR3 length: 15 amino acids. In germline, CDR1 is SGHTA, CDR2 FQGNSA. V was trimmed by 3 bases and J by 0 bases, leaving 6 bases between them.